Below, one T cell receptor beta chain is given with its context. The method was immunoSEQ multiplex PCR; TCRdb's version includes in-frame clones alone and lacks a portion of them. The table lists tens of thousands of clones, roughly 86% of them singletons, with under 4% in the top ten. The data derive from a study of PD-L1 blockade in urothelial cancer. Turning to the study itself: Dosed intravenously at 1,200 mg every 3 weeks, atezolizumab was initiated by patients around 2014.

The CDR3 has 16 amino acids. The ends lost 4 bases at V and 2 bases at J; junction bases unmatched: 5. The germline V gene encodes CDR1 SGHDT and CDR2 YYEEEE. All patients handed over anywhere from 1 to 8 samples, pretreatment and on-treatment. V usage is TRBV5-6 and J usage is TRBJ2-2, with TRBD2 matching over 10 bases. The sample was PBMCs, taken around atezolizumab (anti-PD-L1) treatment. This receptor was taken from a man in his 70s with urothelial cancer. CDR3 in DNA: TGTGCCAGCAGCCTGTGGACTAGCGGCAACACCGGGGAGCTGTTTTTT. Amino acid sequence: CASSLWTSGNTGELFF.